These 29 T cell receptor beta chains were sequenced from one sample in a study of neoadjuvant nivolumab and ipilimumab in lung cancer. This table comes from immunoSEQ multiplex PCR, and its TCRdb copy is limited to in-frame clones, with some not included. The sample carries roughly 28,000 clones, 75% to 80% recorded once. Sequencing used tumor tissue, obtained after neoadjuvant nivolumab, alone or with ipilimumab, at or shortly before surgery. These receptors were obtained from an adult with non-small cell lung cancer.

The genes are TRBV11-2 and TRBJ2-3; 11 bases are a match to TRBD2. V gave up 0 bases and J gave up 7 bases; unmatched junction bases: 6. The CDR3 length is 16 residues. Germline V gene sequence: CDR1 SGHAT, CDR2 FQNNGV. CDR3 protein: CASSLDRASGGHTQYF. As DNA, the CDR3 is TGTGCCAGCAGCTTAGATAGGGCTAGCGGGGGGCATACGCAGTATTTT.

The chain couples TRBV25-1 to TRBJ2-3, with 13 positions matching TRBD2. The trim removed 6 bases at V and 3 bases at J, leaving 3 bases unmatched. Germline V gene sequence: CDR1 MGHDK, CDR2 SYGVNS. The CDR3 loop spans 15 amino acids. This CDR3 is CASSPTSGGTDTQYF. CDR3 in DNA: TGTGCCAGCAGCCCGACTAGCGGGGGGACAGATACGCAGTATTTT.

The rearrangement joins TRBV30 to TRBJ1-2; D gene ambiguous. Germline V CDR1 and CDR2: GTSNPN, SVGIG (reference sequence). Trimming took 2 bases from V and 6 from J, leaving 13 bases between them. The CDR3 runs to 13 residues. The DNA for the CDR3 is TGTGCCTGGAGTTCTGGGTTTCTCGATGGCTACACCTTC. Translation: CAWSSGFLDGYTF.

In this sample, this clone turned up a few times. The rearrangement links TRBV29-1 to TRBJ1-1; D is unclear. The CDR3 is made up of 14 amino acids. CDR1 is SQVTM and CDR2 is ANQGSEA in the germline V gene. The V gene lost 4 bases and the J gene lost 4 bases, with 16 bases spanning the gap. In nucleotides, the CDR3 is TGCAGCGTTGTCGAAGATCTGTCCGTCACTGAAGCTTTCTTT. Translated: CSVVEDLSVTEAFF.

This clone qualifies as medium-sized. The chain recombines TRBV19 with TRBJ1-3, with 7 bases fitting TRBD1. This CDR3 has 15 residues. Per germline, CDR1 LNHDA and CDR2 SQIVND (reference sequence). Trimming at V came to 6 bases and at J to 0 bases, leaving 5 bases not matched to a gene. Here the CDR3 reads CASSTGDSSGNTIYF. CDR3 DNA sequence: TGTGCCAGTAGCACAGGGGATAGCTCTGGAAACACCATATATTTT.

V usage is TRBV2 and J usage is TRBJ1-1; 10 nucleotides line up with TRBD1. V was pared by 4 bases and J by 10 bases, with 6 bases of the junction left unmatched. Germline V gene data show CDR1 as SNHLY and CDR2 as FYNNEI. This CDR3 has 13 residues. CDR3 DNA: TGTGCCAGCAGTGCGAGGACAGGGGGAGTAGCTTTCTTT. This gives the protein CASSARTGGVAFF.

The chain carries TRBV9 and TRBJ1-5, with D maybe TRBD1 (5 bases). V was clipped by 3 bases and J by 3 bases, with 13 bases between them. Per germline, CDR1 SGDLS and CDR2 YYNGEE. This CDR3 has 15 residues. The CDR3 bases are TGTGCCAGCAGCGCCCCCGGGGCTGACAATCAGCCCCAGCATTTT. It is translated as CASSAPGADNQPQHF.

The CDR3 nucleotides are TGTGCCAGCAGTGAATGGCAGGGGGCCGTCAATGGCTACACCTTC. This translates into CASSEWQGAVNGYTF. The genes are TRBV2 and TRBJ1-2; 8 bases align to TRBD1. CDR1 is SNHLY, CDR2 FYNNEI, per germline. Trimming at V came to 2 bases and at J to 6 bases, leaving 8 bases not matched to a gene. The length of the CDR3 is 15 residues.

This chain joins TRBV4-2 and TRBJ1-1; 9 bases map to TRBD1. This CDR3 region has 15 residues. From germline, CDR1 is LGHNA and CDR2 YNFKEQ. The trim removed 3 bases at V and 0 bases at J, leaving 2 bases unmatched. In DNA form, the CDR3 reads TGTGCCAGCAGCCACGACAGGGGGATGAACACTGAAGCTTTCTTT. Residues: CASSHDRGMNTEAFF.

J is TRBJ2-1 and V is TRBV7-2; D gene unclear. Looked up from germline, CDR1 is SGHTA and CDR2 is FQGNSA. Trimming took 4 bases from V and 5 from J, leaving 3 bases between them. CDR3 length equals 11 residues. The CDR3: CASSYHNEQFF. The CDR3, as DNA: TGTGCCAGCAGCTACCACAATGAGCAGTTCTTC.

J is TRBJ1-1 and V is TRBV6-6; D perhaps matches TRBD1 (5 bases). Per germline, CDR1 MNHNY and CDR2 SVGAGI (reference sequence). V lost 7 bases and J 1 base, leaving 16 bases between the germline ends. This CDR3 contains 15 residues. The CDR3 protein is CASTRSRGANTEAFF. The CDR3 DNA follows: TGTGCCAGCACTCGATCGAGGGGCGCGAACACTGAAGCTTTCTTT.

The chain uses TRBV5-6 and TRBJ2-3; D unclear. The germline CDR1 and CDR2 sequences are SGHDT and YYEEEE. V was shortened by 1 base and J by 0 bases, with 6 bases between the two germline ends. This CDR3 contains 14 residues. The CDR3 DNA sequence: TGTGCCAGCAGCTTGCGGTCCAGCACAGATACGCAGTATTTT. It yields the protein CASSLRSSTDTQYF.

The gene calls are TRBV29-1 and TRBJ2-1; 12 positions match TRBD1. V trimming: 7 bases; J trimming: 7 bases; junction bases outside the gene matches: 5. CDR1 is SQVTM and CDR2 is ANQGSEA in the germline V gene. This CDR3 has 13 amino acids. CDR3 residues: CSARDRGQNEQFF. The CDR3 DNA is TGCAGCGCAAGGGACAGGGGGCAAAATGAGCAGTTCTTC.

V usage is TRBV7-9 and J usage is TRBJ2-2; possibly TRBD2 for D (5 bases). The V end was cut by 5 bases, the J end by 4 bases, with 14 bases between. Germline-derived CDR1 and CDR2 are SEHNR and FQNEAQ (reference sequence). The CDR3 is 15 residues long. CDR3 residues: CASSLQAGLTGELFF. As DNA, the CDR3 is TGTGCCAGCAGCCTTCAGGCGGGCCTCACCGGGGAGCTGTTTTTT. The entire variable domain, with the rest obtained from reference TRBV7-9 and TRBJ2-2, is as follows: DTGVSQNPRHKITKRGQNVTFRCDPISEHNRLYWYRQTLGQGPEFLTYFQNEAQLEKSRLLSDRFSAERPKGSFSTLEIQRTEQGDSAMYLCASSLQAGLTGELFFGEGSRLTVL.

The rearrangement uses TRBV5-6 and TRBJ1-2, with a tentative D call TRBD1 (6 bases). Trimming took off 1 base at V and 4 bases at J, with 17 bases between the two ends. The CDR3 is 16 residues long. Germline CDR1 and CDR2: SGHDT and YYEEEE. The CDR3 DNA reads TGTGCCAGCAGCTTGATCGCAGGGGCGACCGTCTATGGCTACACCTTC. Its protein is CASSLIAGATVYGYTF.

The chain recombines TRBV7-9 with TRBJ1-2, with D possibly being TRBD1 (5 bases). Germline CDR1 reads SEHNR; CDR2 reads FQNEAQ (reference sequence). The CDR3 is 13 residues long. Trimming cost V 6 bases and J 5 bases, with 13 bases left between them. CDR3 coding DNA: TGTGCCAGCAGTCCTTCCCGACAGTATGGCTACACCTTC. Amino acid sequence: CASSPSRQYGYTF.

The chain recombines TRBV29-1 with TRBJ2-5; tentatively, D is TRBD1 or TRBD2 (6 bases each). Deletions cut 6 bases from V and 4 bases from J, with 15 bases between. The CDR3 is 13 amino acids. Looked up from germline, CDR1 is SQVTM and CDR2 is ANQGSEA. The CDR3 nucleotides read TGCAGCGTAATCGTACAGGGAGGAGAGACCCAGTACTTC. This sequence encodes CSVIVQGGETQYF.

This clone appeared a single time. The rearrangement uses TRBV20-1 and TRBJ2-1; unclear D gene. CDR1 is DFQATT, CDR2 SNEGSKA, per germline (reference sequence). Trimming left V 2 bases short and J 10 bases short, with 9 bases between. CDR3 length: 11 residues. CDR3 in amino acids: CSARNRQEQFF. CDR3 DNA sequence: TGCAGTGCTAGAAACCGCCAGGAGCAGTTCTTC.

This chain uses TRBV5-4 with TRBJ2-3, with D possibly matching TRBD1 (5 bases). Trimming left V 4 bases short and J 1 base short, with 10 bases between. In germline, CDR1 is SGHNT, CDR2 YYREEE (reference sequence). This CDR3 contains 14 residues. Written as DNA, the CDR3 is TGTGCCAGCAGCGCCGGCAGGGGCACAGATACGCAGTATTTT. Its protein product is CASSAGRGTDTQYF.

The chain carries TRBV4-2 and TRBJ2-3; unclear D gene. The V end lost 4 bases, the J end lost 0 bases, and 14 bases lay between the germline ends. The CDR3 runs to 16 residues. CDR1 and CDR2 from the germline V gene are LGHNA and YNFKEQ. This CDR3 reads CASSPTTGTSTDTQYF. The CDR3 nucleotides are TGTGCCAGCAGCCCAACGACTGGTACTAGCACAGATACGCAGTATTTT.

The chain combines TRBV10-3 with TRBJ1-2, with D possibly matching TRBD1 (6 bases). The length of the CDR3 is 14 residues. V lost 4 bases and J lost 0, with 9 bases in between. CDR1 is ENHRY and CDR2 is SYGVKD in the germline V gene. CDR3 in amino acids: CAISGDTTNYGYTF. For the CDR3, the DNA is TGTGCCATCAGTGGGGACACCACTAACTATGGCTACACCTTC.

This clone was counted only a few times. J is TRBJ2-1 and V is TRBV4-1, with a weak D call TRBD2 (6 bases). Germline CDR1 reads MGHRA; CDR2 reads YSYEKL. The CDR3 runs to 13 residues. With 4 bases removed from V and 7 bases from J, the gap between germline ends came to 11 bases. The CDR3 DNA reads TGCGCCAGCAGCCCATTCCGGGGGAATGAGCAGTTCTTC. It yields the protein CASSPFRGNEQFF.

The V call is TRBV18, the J call TRBJ2-4; TRBD1 is a possible D gene (6 bases). This CDR3 spans 15 amino acids. V was trimmed by 5 bases and J by 0 bases, leaving 11 bases between them. Germline assignment: CDR1 KGHSH and CDR2 LQKENI. CDR3 protein: CASSGQSLAKNIQYF. In DNA form, the CDR3 reads TGTGCCAGCTCAGGACAGAGCCTAGCCAAAAACATTCAGTACTTC.

The V gene is TRBV7-9, the J gene TRBJ2-7; TRBD2 is a possible D gene (6 bases). CDR3 size: 15 residues. Trimming took 3 bases from V and 3 from J, leaving 15 bases between them. Germline V gene sequence: CDR1 SEHNR, CDR2 FQNEAQ (reference sequence). CDR3 in DNA: TGTGCCAGCAGCTTGGGTTCGGGGGTAGGCTACGAGCAGTACTTC. Translation: CASSLGSGVGYEQYF.

The chain uses TRBV9 and TRBJ2-6; 8 bases are shared with TRBD1. The CDR3 totals 16 residues. J lost 0 bases, V lost 3 bases, and 2 bases had no gene match. Germline V gives CDR1 SGDLS, CDR2 YYNGEE. DNA for the CDR3: TGTGCCAGCAGCGAGCAGGGGGCCTCTGGGGCCAACGTCCTGACTTTC. Protein: CASSEQGASGANVLTF.

V and J are TRBV27 and TRBJ1-2; a weak D match, TRBD1 (5 bases). V gave up 6 bases and J gave up 3 bases, with 11 bases separating them. The CDR3 runs to 13 residues. CDR1 and CDR2 from the germline V gene are MNHEY and SMNVEV (reference sequence). DNA for the CDR3: TGTGCCAGCAGGAGGTGGGGGGACTATGGCTACACCTTC. Its protein is CASRRWGDYGYTF.

The chain couples TRBV7-2 to TRBJ1-1, with D possibly TRBD1 on 5 matching bases. This CDR3 is built from 15 residues. Looked up from germline, CDR1 is SGHTA and CDR2 is FQGNSA. V shed 5 bases and J shed 0 bases, with 13 bases lying between them. The CDR3 nucleotides are TGTGCCAGCAGCCCGGGGGGACGGATGAACACTGAAGCTTTCTTT. Residues: CASSPGGRMNTEAFF.

This clone occurred a few times. The J gene is TRBJ1-3, the V gene TRBV6-1; 7 bases agree with TRBD1. Trimming removed 6 bases from V and 3 bases from J; junction bases left unmatched: 5. The CDR3 contains 14 residues. Germline CDR1 reads MNHNS; CDR2 reads SASEGT. In DNA, the CDR3 is TGTGCCAGCAGGTACGGGACAGTTGGAAACACCATATATTTT. Protein sequence: CASRYGTVGNTIYF.

On this clone itself: This CDR3 is also generated by other DNA sequences in the sample. The chain is built from TRBV18 and TRBJ1-1; 9 nucleotides align to TRBD1. This CDR3 is 14 amino acids long. Germline CDR1 reads KGHSH; CDR2 reads LQKENI. After removal of 3 bases from V and 2 bases from J, the junction contained 1 base not matched to a gene. DNA for the CDR3: TGTGCCAGCTCACCGGGACAGGGTAACACTGAAGCTTTCTTT. Amino acid sequence: CASSPGQGNTEAFF. The full variable domain, with the rest looked up from reference TRBV18 and TRBJ1-1, is NAGVMQNPRHLVRRRGQEARLRCSPMKGHSHVYWYRQLPEEGLKFMVYLQKENIIDESGMPKERFSAEFPKEGPSILRIQQVVRGDSAAYFCASSPGQGNTEAFFGQGTRLTVV.